Below, 5 T cell receptor beta chains from the same sample are listed, as sequenced in a study of T-cell reconstitution after alpha-beta-depleted transplantation in children (dated by TCRdb to the mid-2010s). What this sample's treatment or condition label stands for: allogeneic hematopoietic cell transplantation with graft depleted of TCRalphabeta T cells and CD19 B cells. The library was prepared using PCR. TCRdb lists the instrument as Illumina HiSeq 2500. To normalize quantification of the TCRbeta repertoire, the TCR libraries were built with molecular barcoding that relied on unique molecular identifiers. The public reads were reprocessed in TCRdb via fastp at Q25 and MiXCR, keeping in-frame beta chains. Each CDR3 protein gets just one entry, which takes the most common genes and DNA from the rows behind it. For this sample the table gives some 110,000 distinct CDR3 sequences, of which about 9.4% were detected only once. The top ten clonotypes cover under 35% of the sample.

The material sequenced was PBMCs, taken before TCRalphabeta/CD19-depleted stem cell transplant. The receptors derive from a boy aged 2-15 years with acute lymphoblastic leukemia, due to receive a stem cell transplant.

The rearrangement joins TRBV6-4 to TRBJ2-1; D uncertain. From germline, CDR1 is MRHNA and CDR2 SNTAGT. This CDR3 is 14 amino acids long. V lost 2 bases and J 7 bases, leaving 12 bases between the germline ends. The CDR3 nucleotides are TGTGCCAGCAGTGACGGGCCTGGTGGAAATGAGCAGTTCTTC. Protein product: CASSDGPGGNEQFF.

The chain couples TRBV5-6 to TRBJ2-7; TRBD1 agrees at 8 bases. The CDR3 is made up of 13 amino acids. Germline CDR1 SGHDT, CDR2 YYEEEE. After removal of 7 bases from V and 3 bases from J, the junction contained 6 bases not matched to a gene. The CDR3 loop reads CASGRRGLYEQYF. For the CDR3, the DNA is TGTGCCAGCGGCCGCAGGGGGCTCTACGAGCAGTACTTC. Full variable domain (outside the CDR3, taken from reference TRBV5-6 and TRBJ2-7): DAGVTQSPTHLIKTRGQQVTLRCSPKSGHDTVSWYQQALGQGPQFIFQYYEEEERQRGNFPDRFSGHQFPNYSSELNVNALLLGDSALYLCASGRRGLYEQYFGPGTRLTVT.

The chain has TRBV3-1 and TRBJ2-1; 7 nucleotides align to TRBD2. The length of the CDR3 is 14 residues. V trimming: 3 bases; J trimming: 2 bases; junction bases outside the gene matches: 1. Germline V gene sequence: CDR1 LGHDT, CDR2 YNNKEL (reference sequence). CDR3 residues: CASSHSGTYNEQFF. CDR3 bases: TGTGCCAGCAGCCACAGCGGGACCTACAATGAGCAGTTCTTC.

This clonotype has just a few counts. V gene TRBV11-1 combines with J gene TRBJ2-1; 14 nucleotides agree with TRBD2. From germline, CDR1 is SGHAT and CDR2 FQDESV (reference sequence). After removal of 7 bases from V and 6 bases from J, the junction contained 14 bases not matched to a gene. The CDR3 covers 18 residues. The CDR3 sequence: CASTNPGTSGRTLNEQFF. DNA of the CDR3: TGTGCCAGCACCAATCCGGGGACTAGCGGGAGAACTCTCAATGAGCAGTTCTTC.

At least ten counts were recorded for this clonotype. The J gene is TRBJ2-3, the V gene TRBV20-1, with TRBD2 matching over 12 bases. The V segment lost 3 bases and the J segment 4 bases; nucleotides outside the gene matches: 5. Per germline, CDR1 DFQATT and CDR2 SNEGSKA (reference sequence). This CDR3 is built from 15 residues. CDR3 loop: CSASGLAGFSDTQYF. CDR3 DNA sequence: TGCAGTGCTAGTGGACTAGCGGGATTTTCAGATACGCAGTATTTT.